The 22 T cell receptor beta chains below all came from one sample that was sequenced in a study of blood T cells in healthy people across ages. With a J-beta primer mix and a sample-barcoded 5' primer, a second PCR ran about 6 to 11 cycles. TCRdb recomputed calls from the 5' RACE reads with MiXCR, one row per CDR3 protein. The table includes 950,000 to 1,200,000 distinct CDR3 sequences, less than 45% detected once. The sequencing sample was made of blood. The receptors shown here come from a man between 18 and 35 years old in good health.

The chain couples TRBV2 to TRBJ1-2, with D hard to call. Trimming took 4 bases from V and 4 from J, leaving 7 bases between them. Germline assignment: CDR1 SNHLY and CDR2 FYNNEI. This CDR3 spans 12 amino acids. CDR3 bases: TGTGCCAGCAGTGGCGAGGTCTATGGCTACACCTTC. Its protein product is CASSGEVYGYTF.

CDR3 nucleotides: TGTGCCAGCAGTGTCTCAAGGGGGGGCCTCACAGATACGCAGTATTTT. Translated, it gives CASSVSRGGLTDTQYF. The chain couples TRBV6-1 to TRBJ2-3, with D possibly TRBD2 on 7 matching bases. Germline V gene sequence: CDR1 MNHNS, CDR2 SASEGT. The CDR3 is 16 amino acids. V shed 4 bases and J shed 2 bases, with 16 bases lying between them.

The chain is built from TRBV12-3 or TRBV12-4 and TRBJ1-2; weak D call: TRBD1 (5 bases). Trimming took 3 bases from V and 4 from J, leaving 12 bases between them. The CDR3 consists of 14 residues. This chain's CDR3 is CASSLNPGPYGYTF. The DNA of the CDR3 is TGTGCCAGCAGTTTGAACCCAGGGCCCTATGGCTACACCTTC.

This clonotype was detected only a few times. The chain links TRBV5-6 to TRBJ1-2; TRBD1 matches 9 bases. The V and J ends lost 0 bases and 3 bases, in that order; junction bases with no gene match: 6. The CDR3 contains 16 residues. Germline loops: CDR1 SGHDT, CDR2 YYEEEE. The CDR3 loop is CASSLGQGESHYGYTF. CDR3 DNA: TGTGCCAGCAGCTTGGGACAGGGGGAGTCCCACTATGGCTACACCTTC. The variable domain in full, completed from reference TRBV5-6 and TRBJ1-2, reads DAGVTQSPTHLIKTRGQQVTLRCSPKSGHDTVSWYQQALGQGPQFIFQYYEEEERQRGNFPDRFSGHQFPNYSSELNVNALLLGDSALYLCASSLGQGESHYGYTFGSGTRLTVV.

The sample holds a few counts of this clonotype. The rearrangement links TRBV20-1 to TRBJ2-4; tentative D call: TRBD2 (5 bases). Trimming took off 3 bases at V and 4 bases at J, with 7 bases between the two ends. This CDR3 contains 12 residues. Germline CDR1 is DFQATT and CDR2 is SNEGSKA (reference sequence). CDR3 region: CSASREKNIQYF. The CDR3, as DNA: TGCAGTGCTAGCCGGGAAAAAAACATTCAGTACTTC.

This clonotype was counted between two and nine times. The chain employs TRBV5-1 and TRBJ1-4; a possible D gene is TRBD1 (5 bases). Per germline, CDR1 SGHRS and CDR2 YFSETQ. The length of the CDR3 is 16 residues. Trimming stripped 4 bases from V and 2 bases from J, with 15 bases between. This chain's CDR3 is CASSPAEGITNEKLFF. In DNA, the CDR3 is TGCGCCAGCAGCCCCGCGGAGGGGATTACTAATGAAAAACTGTTTTTT.

In its sample, this clonotype was seen a few times. The chain is built from TRBV5-1 and TRBJ2-1; 8 positions agree with TRBD1. J was trimmed by 5 bases and V by 1 base; bases with no gene match: 8. CDR1 is SGHRS and CDR2 is YFSETQ in the germline V gene. The CDR3 sequence is 16 residues long. The CDR3 reads CASSLKGRTGNNEQFF. DNA for the CDR3: TGCGCCAGCAGCTTGAAGGGTAGGACAGGGAACAATGAGCAGTTCTTC. The full variable domain, completed using reference TRBV5-1 and TRBJ2-1, is KAGVTQTPRYLIKTRGQQVTLSCSPISGHRSVSWYQQTPGQGLQFLFEYFSETQRNKGNFPGRFSGRQFSNSRSEMNVSTLELGDSALYLCASSLKGRTGNNEQFFGPGTRLTVL.

This rearrangement joins TRBV4-1 to TRBJ1-4, with D maybe TRBD1 (5 bases). The CDR3 sequence is 14 residues long. Deletions cut 4 bases from V and 3 bases from J, with 9 bases between. Germline lookup yields CDR1 MGHRA and CDR2 YSYEKL. Here the CDR3 DNA reads TGCGCCAGCAGCCGTGGGGCATCTAATGAAAAACTGTTTTTT. This translates into CASSRGASNEKLFF.

The chain recombines TRBV7-2 with TRBJ1-5; D may be TRBD1 (5 bases). Germline-derived CDR1 and CDR2 are SGHTA and FQGNSA. Trimming took 5 bases from V and 3 from J, leaving 20 bases between them. This CDR3 is 17 amino acids long. DNA for the CDR3: TGTGCCAGCAGCCCAGGAGGGGCATTCGGGAACAATCAGCCCCAGCATTTT. Translated: CASSPGGAFGNNQPQHF.

The sample holds many counts of this clonotype. The rearrangement joins TRBV27 to TRBJ2-3; D call uncertain. Germline V gene lookup returns CDR1 MNHEY and CDR2 SMNVEV (reference sequence). V lost 5 bases to trimming and J lost 6 bases, with 15 bases between them. The CDR3 is 14 residues long. CDR3 protein: CASSRRISTDTQYF. CDR3 DNA sequence: TGTGCCAGCAGTCGTCGTATCTCGACGGATACGCAGTATTTT.

The gene calls are TRBV12-5 and TRBJ2-1; D is perhaps TRBD1 (5 bases). V lost 1 base, J lost 5 bases, and 12 bases lay in between. This CDR3 has 15 residues. The germline gives CDR1 LGHNT, CDR2 FRNRAP. CDR3 bases: TGTGCTAGTGGTTTGGGACAGACCTGGGACAATGAGCAGTTCTTC. Its translation is CASGLGQTWDNEQFF.

The V and J genes are TRBV30 and TRBJ1-1; D ambiguous. Trimming took 8 bases from V and 1 from J, leaving 8 bases between them. CDR1 is GTSNPN and CDR2 is SVGIG in the germline V gene (reference sequence). The CDR3 is made up of 11 amino acids. The CDR3 region is CALGKNTEAFF. In nucleotides, the CDR3 is TGTGCCCTGGGAAAGAACACTGAAGCTTTCTTT.

As regards this clonotype: This sequence may be a read error, since a much larger clone differs from it by one base. The chain combines TRBV20-1 with TRBJ2-3; 7 bases fit TRBD1. Per germline, CDR1 DFQATT and CDR2 SNEGSKA (reference sequence). The CDR3 runs to 15 residues. J lost 4 bases, V lost 7 bases, and 14 bases had no gene match. The CDR3 spells CSVNAGTASSDTQYF. The CDR3, as DNA: TGCAGTGTCAATGCCGGGACAGCTTCTTCAGATACGCAGTATTTT.

This clonotype was observed a few times. The V and J genes are TRBV12-3 or TRBV12-4 and TRBJ1-2; no clear D. There are 14 residues in the CDR3. Trimming cost V 2 bases and J 0 bases, with 7 bases left between them. CDR3 sequence: CASSLLGTNYGYTF. CDR3 DNA: TGTGCCAGCAGTTTACTGGGAACTAACTATGGCTACACCTTC.

This chain connects TRBV7-8 to TRBJ1-1, with D tentatively TRBD1 (5 bases). Looked up from germline, CDR1 is SGHVS and CDR2 is FQNEAQ. This CDR3 comprises 12 residues. The V end lost 3 bases, the J end lost 6 bases, and 8 bases lay between the germline ends. CDR3 DNA: TGTGCCAGCAGCTTCCAGGGTTCTGAAGCTTTCTTT. It yields the protein CASSFQGSEAFF.

The chain uses TRBV21-1 and TRBJ1-5; the D call of TRBD1 is as the table states it, not checked on the DNA. TRBV21-1 is given as a pseudogene. The CDR3 is 13 amino acids. DNA for the CDR3: TGTGCCACACAACCGAGGGGCCGTCAGCCCCAGCATTTT. Translating it yields CATQPRGRQPQHF.

This clonotype has a handful of counts. The chain recombines TRBV20-1 with TRBJ1-5, with 7 nucleotides matching TRBD1. The V segment lost 2 bases and the J segment 0 bases; nucleotides outside the gene matches: 4. CDR3 size: 15 residues. Germline CDR1 DFQATT, CDR2 SNEGSKA (reference sequence). The CDR3 region is CSARKGQNSNQPQHF. The CDR3 nucleotides read TGCAGTGCTAGAAAGGGACAGAATAGCAATCAGCCCCAGCATTTT.

A remark on this clonotype: At one end the junction does not follow the germline gene, possibly because of a read error. The chain recombines TRBV20-1 with TRBJ2-3; D unclear. The CDR3 has 14 residues. Germline CDR1 DFQATT, CDR2 SNEGSKA (reference sequence). This CDR3 is CSASGEGKEDTRYF. For the CDR3, the DNA is TGCAGTGCTAGTGGGGAAGGTAAAGAAGATACGCGGTATTTT.

This clonotype has more than one count but fewer than ten. The CDR3 DNA reads TGCAGTGCTAGAGACCCGGGACTTGGCGATTATAATTCACCCCTCCACTTT. This translates into CSARDPGLGDYNSPLHF. The chain carries TRBV20-1 and TRBJ1-6; tentatively, D is TRBD1 (5 bases). The V gene's germline CDR1 is DFQATT and CDR2 SNEGSKA (reference sequence). The CDR3 totals 17 residues. V was clipped by 0 bases and J by 4 bases, with 16 bases between them.

V gene TRBV7-2 combines with J gene TRBJ2-1; a weak D match, TRBD1 (5 bases). Germline CDR1 is SGHTA and CDR2 is FQGNSA. The V end was cut by 7 bases, the J end by 0 bases, with 13 bases between. The CDR3 spans 15 residues. CDR3 protein: CASIADTLSYNEQFF. The CDR3 bases are TGTGCCAGCATCGCGGACACTCTCTCCTACAATGAGCAGTTCTTC.

Points on this clonotype: A single base separates this from a much larger clone, so it may be a read error. CDR3 nucleotides: TGCAGTGGACAGAACCTAGAGACCCAGTACTTC. Residues: CSGQNLETQYF. The genes are TRBV20-1 and TRBJ2-5, with D perhaps TRBD1 (5 bases). The V end lost 7 bases, the J end lost 4 bases, and 10 bases lay between the germline ends. The CDR3 loop spans 11 amino acids. The germline CDR1 and CDR2 sequences are DFQATT and SNEGSKA (reference sequence).

The J gene is TRBJ2-5, the V gene TRBV4-3; D might be TRBD1 or TRBD2, each matching 6 bases. This CDR3 region has 15 residues. Germline-derived CDR1 and CDR2 are LGHNA and YSLEER. The V gene lost 1 base and the J gene lost 4 bases, with 13 bases spanning the gap. The CDR3 DNA is TGCGCCAGCAGCCAAGTTGAAGGAGGGGGAGAGACCCAGTACTTC. This sequence encodes CASSQVEGGGETQYF.